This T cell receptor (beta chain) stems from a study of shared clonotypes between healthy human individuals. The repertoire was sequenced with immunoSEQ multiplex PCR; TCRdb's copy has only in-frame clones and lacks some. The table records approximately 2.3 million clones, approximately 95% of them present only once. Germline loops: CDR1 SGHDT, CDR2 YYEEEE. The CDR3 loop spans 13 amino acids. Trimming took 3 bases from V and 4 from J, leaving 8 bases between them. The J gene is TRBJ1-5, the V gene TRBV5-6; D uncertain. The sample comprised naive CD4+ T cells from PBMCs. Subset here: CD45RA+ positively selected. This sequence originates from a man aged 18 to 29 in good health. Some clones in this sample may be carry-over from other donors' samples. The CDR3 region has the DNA TGTGCCAGCAGCTCAGTAGGGAATCAGCCCCAGCATTTT. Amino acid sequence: CASSSVGNQPQHF.